Shown below are 30 T cell receptor beta chains from a single sample sequenced in a study of blood T cell repertoires in COVID-19. Clones were read by immunoSEQ multiplex PCR, and TCRdb kept only the in-frame ones, dropping some. Among some 250,000 clones listed, around 83% were seen once. Input material: peripheral blood. These receptors were collected from a man between 35 and 55 years old with active or convalescent COVID-19.

J is TRBJ2-3 and V is TRBV19, with 9 bases that match TRBD2. This CDR3 spans 16 amino acids. V lost 5 bases to trimming and J lost 5 bases; unmatched junction nucleotides: 11. CDR1 LNHDA and CDR2 SQIVND come from the germline V gene (reference sequence). The CDR3 spells CASSSPGSGGGDTQYF. CDR3 sequence (DNA): TGTGCCAGTAGTTCCCCGGGTAGCGGGGGAGGAGATACGCAGTATTTT. Variable domain in full (rest from reference TRBV19 and TRBJ2-3): DGGITQSPKYLFRKEGQNVTLSCEQNLNHDAMYWYRQDPGQGLRLIYYSQIVNDFQKGDIAEGYSVSREKKESFPLTVTSAQKNPTAFYLCASSSPGSGGGDTQYFGPGTRLTVL.

This sequence joins TRBV30 and TRBJ1-1; no clear D. Trimming left V 0 bases short and J 1 base short, with 6 bases between. CDR3 length: 13 residues. CDR1 is GTSNPN and CDR2 is SVGIG in the germline V gene (reference sequence). The CDR3 region has the DNA TGTGCCTGGAGTGTCGGGTCGAACACTGAAGCTTTCTTT. This encodes CAWSVGSNTEAFF.

The sample holds one count of this clone. At one end the junction does not follow the germline gene, possibly because of a read error. The rearrangement joins TRBV7-2 to TRBJ2-3; 12 bases agree with TRBD2. Germline CDR1 SGHTA, CDR2 FQGNSA. CDR3 length equals 13 residues. CDR3: CASSPRRLAGGAF. In DNA, the CDR3 is TGTGCCAGCAGCCCAAGGCGGCTAGCGGGGGGGGCTTTT.

The genes are TRBV11-2 and TRBJ1-5; 10 nucleotides match TRBD1. The germline gives CDR1 SGHAT, CDR2 FQNNGV. J lost 5 bases, V lost 3 bases, and 7 bases had no gene match. The CDR3 is made up of 16 amino acids. The chain's CDR3 is CASSFSGTGDHQPQHF. CDR3 bases: TGTGCCAGCAGCTTTAGTGGGACAGGGGATCATCAGCCCCAGCATTTT. Variable domain in full (rest from reference TRBV11-2 and TRBJ1-5): EAGVAQSPRYKIIEKRQSVAFWCNPISGHATLYWYQQILGQGPKLLIQFQNNGVVDDSQLPKDRFSAERLKGVDSTLKIQPAKLEDSAVYLCASSFSGTGDHQPQHFGDGTRLSIL.

This sequence joins TRBV29-1 and TRBJ2-5; no definite D call. Germline V gives CDR1 SQVTM, CDR2 ANQGSEA. The CDR3 contains 12 residues. V lost 0 bases to trimming and J lost 5 bases, with 7 bases between them. The CDR3 protein is CSVEENGETQYF. The DNA for the CDR3 is TGCAGCGTTGAAGAGAACGGGGAGACCCAGTACTTC.

This chain connects TRBV5-6 to TRBJ1-1; 8 nucleotides align to TRBD1. With 4 bases clipped from V and 2 bases from J, the junction kept 7 bases outside the gene matches. The CDR3 loop spans 15 amino acids. The germline CDR1 and CDR2 sequences are SGHDT and YYEEEE. CDR3 sequence: CASSPSQGANTEAFF. Here the CDR3 DNA reads TGTGCCAGCAGCCCCTCGCAGGGGGCAAACACTGAAGCTTTCTTT.

This CDR3 is CASSDYPPSYGYTF. The CDR3 nucleotides are TGTGCCAGCAGTGACTATCCCCCTAGCTATGGCTACACCTTC. The chain recombines TRBV27 with TRBJ1-2, with D unclear. Trimming took 5 bases from V and 4 from J, leaving 14 bases between them. CDR3 size: 14 residues. Germline assignment: CDR1 MNHEY and CDR2 SMNVEV (reference sequence).

The chain carries TRBV19 and TRBJ1-1; D is unresolved. V dropped 1 base and J dropped 1 base, with 4 bases sitting between them. The V gene's germline CDR1 is LNHDA and CDR2 SQIVND (reference sequence). The CDR3 has 13 residues. CDR3 DNA: TGTGCCAGTAGTATAGTCCAGAACACTGAAGCTTTCTTT. Amino acids: CASSIVQNTEAFF.

This chain joins TRBV10-3 and TRBJ1-4; the match to TRBD1 covers 8 bases. The V gene end was trimmed by 4 bases and the J gene end by 6 bases; junction bases not matched to a gene: 7. CDR1 is ENHRY, CDR2 SYGVKD, per germline. The CDR3 loop spans 15 amino acids. The CDR3 DNA is TGTGCCATCAGTGCGGTTGGACAGGGTGATGAAAAACTGTTTTTT. This gives the protein CAISAVGQGDEKLFF.

The chain links TRBV6-5 to TRBJ2-3; D possibly corresponds to TRBD2 (6 bases). The ends were cut back, 7 bases at V and 1 base at J, with 9 bases in the middle. This CDR3 is built from 13 residues. Germline CDR1 MNHEY, CDR2 SVGAGI. The CDR3: CASTRLGTDTQYF. Written as DNA, the CDR3 is TGTGCCAGCACCCGACTAGGCACAGATACGCAGTATTTT.

The chain uses TRBV12-3 or TRBV12-4 and TRBJ2-3; a weak D match, TRBD1 (6 bases). V was clipped by 7 bases and J by 3 bases, with 8 bases between them. The CDR3 covers 12 residues. The CDR3 nucleotides read TGTGCCAGCACCGGACAGACAGATACGCAGTATTTT. This codes for CASTGQTDTQYF.

The chain uses TRBV6-6 and TRBJ1-1; possible D gene TRBD1, 6 bases. This CDR3 spans 15 amino acids. Deletions cut 6 bases from V and 1 base from J, with 15 bases between. The germline V gene has CDR1 MNHNY and CDR2 SVGAGI (reference sequence). This CDR3 reads CASSGQLYGNTEAFF. The CDR3 nucleotides read TGTGCCAGCAGCGGACAGTTATACGGGAACACTGAAGCTTTCTTT.

For this clone: One end of the junction does not line up with germline, which may come from a read error. J is TRBJ1-3 and V is TRBV11-2, with a weak D call TRBD1 (6 bases). Germline CDR1 and CDR2: SGHAT and FQNNGV. This CDR3 comprises 17 residues. The CDR3 sequence is CASSFKGETHSRNTIYF. The CDR3 bases are TGTGCCAGCAGCTTCAAGGGGGAGACTCACTCTAGAAACACCATATATTTT. The full variable domain, its missing parts supplied by reference TRBV11-2 and TRBJ1-3, is EAGVAQSPRYKIIEKRQSVAFWCNPISGHATLYWYQQILGQGPKLLIQFQNNGVVDDSQLPKDRFSAERLKGVDSTLKIQPAKLEDSAVYLCASSFKGETHSRNTIYFGEGSWLTVV.

The chain joins TRBV5-1 to TRBJ1-1, with TRBD1 as a possible D gene (5 bases). Germline loops: CDR1 SGHRS, CDR2 YFSETQ. CDR3 size: 15 residues. The germline V and J ends were trimmed by 5 bases and 5 bases, with 19 bases remaining between them. The CDR3 nucleotides are TGCGCCAGCAGGGACGAGACAGTTAGGGGTACTGAAGCTTTCTTT. Amino acids: CASRDETVRGTEAFF.

This rearrangement joins TRBV11-2 to TRBJ2-2; no clear D gene. The germline V gene encodes CDR1 SGHAT and CDR2 FQNNGV. V lost 1 base and J lost 3, with 18 bases in between. There are 18 residues in the CDR3. CDR3 in DNA: TGTGCCAGCAGCTTAGTAGTGGTGGTCTCGTCGGACACCGGGGAGCTGTTTTTT. Protein: CASSLVVVVSSDTGELFF.

V usage is TRBV7-9 and J usage is TRBJ1-3; 7 bases are shared with TRBD1. The length of the CDR3 is 16 residues. V gave up 3 bases and J gave up 0 bases; unmatched junction bases: 5. Germline lookup yields CDR1 SEHNR and CDR2 FQNEAQ (reference sequence). CDR3 in amino acids: CASSFAGTVSGNTIYF. The CDR3 DNA reads as TGTGCCAGCAGCTTCGCCGGGACAGTCTCTGGAAACACCATATATTTT.

The V and J genes are TRBV5-1 and TRBJ1-4, with 7 bases matching TRBD1. Germline V gene sequence: CDR1 SGHRS, CDR2 YFSETQ. V lost 4 bases to trimming and J lost 8 bases; unmatched junction nucleotides: 17. This CDR3 has 17 amino acids. CDR3 residues: CASSPGVFGGGGEKLFF. The DNA of the CDR3 is TGCGCCAGCAGCCCGGGGGTCTTCGGCGGAGGGGGCGAAAAACTGTTTTTT.

The rearrangement uses TRBV14 and TRBJ2-5; 9 nucleotides match TRBD2. Germline V gene lookup returns CDR1 SGHDN and CDR2 FVKESK. V gave up 4 bases and J gave up 2 bases; unmatched junction bases: 2. The CDR3 covers 14 residues. CDR3 loop: CASSPGLAQETQYF. As DNA, the CDR3 is TGTGCCAGCAGCCCGGGACTAGCACAAGAGACCCAGTACTTC.

This rearrangement joins TRBV5-6 to TRBJ1-6; D gene unclear. CDR1 and CDR2 (germline): SGHDT, YYEEEE. CDR3 size: 14 residues. Trimming removed 4 bases at V and 9 bases at J, with 14 bases between. CDR3: CASSQEGQTSPLHF. As DNA, the CDR3 is TGTGCCAGCAGCCAGGAGGGTCAGACTTCACCCCTCCACTTT. The full variable domain, in which reference TRBV5-6 and TRBJ1-6 provide the parts outside the CDR3, is DAGVTQSPTHLIKTRGQQVTLRCSPKSGHDTVSWYQQALGQGPQFIFQYYEEEERQRGNFPDRFSGHQFPNYSSELNVNALLLGDSALYLCASSQEGQTSPLHFGNGTRLTVT.

V usage is TRBV30 and J usage is TRBJ2-1; D gene uncertain. Trimming stripped 1 base from V and 7 bases from J, with 8 bases between. CDR3 size: 12 residues. Germline values: CDR1 GTSNPN, CDR2 SVGIG (reference sequence). CDR3 sequence (DNA): TGTGCCTGGAGTGCGACGGAGAATGAGCAGTTCTTC. Protein product: CAWSATENEQFF.

V is TRBV4-3 and J is TRBJ2-1; 10 nucleotides match TRBD1. Germline V gives CDR1 LGHNA, CDR2 YSLEER. The trim removed 0 bases at V and 7 bases at J, leaving 6 bases unmatched. This CDR3 comprises 16 residues. The CDR3 here is CASSQDWGTGENEQFF. In DNA, the CDR3 is TGCGCCAGCAGCCAAGATTGGGGGACAGGGGAGAATGAGCAGTTCTTC.

The rearrangement joins TRBV12-2 to TRBJ1-2; the DNA was not used to check the table's D call, TRBD1. TRBV12-2 is a listed pseudogene. The CDR3 is 18 residues long. The chain's CDR3 is CASRTPGTGGRPNYGYTF. The CDR3 bases are TGTGCAAGTCGGACCCCGGGGACAGGGGGACGACCGAACTATGGCTACACCTTC.

The genes are TRBV19 and TRBJ2-2; TRBD1 matches 8 bases. Germline CDR1 reads LNHDA; CDR2 reads SQIVND (reference sequence). This CDR3 is 15 amino acids long. V dropped 7 bases and J dropped 5; count of bases not matched to a gene: 9. The DNA of the CDR3 is TGTGCCAGTATGCAGGGGGCGAAAAAAACCGGGGAGCTGTTTTTT. Its translation is CASMQGAKKTGELFF.

The V and J genes are TRBV28 and TRBJ1-4; 7 bases fit TRBD1. The CDR3 covers 15 residues. Unmatched junction bases numbered 5, after V lost 3 bases and J lost 4 bases. Germline assignment: CDR1 MDHEN and CDR2 SYDVKM. The CDR3 DNA is TGTGCCAGCAGTTTTTCGGGACAGTTTAATGAAAAACTGTTTTTT. It specifies CASSFSGQFNEKLFF.

The gene calls are TRBV3-1 (or the pseudogene TRBV3-2) and TRBJ1-2, with 10 nucleotides matching TRBD1. From germline, CDR1 is LGHDT and CDR2 YNNKEL (reference sequence). V shed 4 bases, J shed 4 bases, and the junction held 6 bases outside the gene matches. The CDR3 has 15 amino acids. The CDR3 DNA reads as TGTGCCAGCAGCCCCCCGGGACAGGGGAGCTATGGCTACACCTTC. This encodes CASSPPGQGSYGYTF.

The V gene is TRBV7-9, the J gene TRBJ1-1, with D maybe TRBD1 (5 bases). The V gene lost 2 bases and the J gene lost 8 bases, with 12 bases spanning the gap. CDR3 length: 13 amino acids. CDR1 is SEHNR, CDR2 FQNEAQ, per germline (reference sequence). As DNA, the CDR3 is TGTGCCAGCAGCTTAAACACAGGAGTGGAAGCTTTCTTT. Translating gives CASSLNTGVEAFF.

This clone was recorded once. The rearrangement uses TRBV6-1 and TRBJ1-2; D perhaps matches TRBD1 (6 bases). Trimming left V 6 bases short and J 8 bases short, with 16 bases between. Germline CDR1 is MNHNS and CDR2 is SASEGT. The length of the CDR3 is 13 residues. The CDR3 nucleotides read TGTGCCAGCAGATCCCGAACAGGGAAAGGCTACACCTTC. Protein product: CASRSRTGKGYTF.

The chain combines TRBV9 with TRBJ2-5, with D perhaps TRBD1 (7 bases). The CDR3 is 16 residues long. The germline gives CDR1 SGDLS, CDR2 YYNGEE. Trimming shortened V by 4 bases and J by 2 bases, and 18 bases separated the two germline ends. This CDR3 is CASSPRDSSFQETQYF. The CDR3 DNA follows: TGTGCCAGCAGCCCGCGGGACAGTTCCTTTCAAGAGACCCAGTACTTC.

The CDR3 loop is CASSLGDRGADTQYF. The CDR3 DNA is TGCGCCAGCAGCTTGGGGGACAGGGGTGCAGATACGCAGTATTTT. The rearrangement links TRBV5-1 to TRBJ2-3; 10 nucleotides agree with TRBD1. The CDR3 runs to 15 residues. J lost 4 bases, V lost 0 bases, and 2 bases had no gene match. Looked up from germline, CDR1 is SGHRS and CDR2 is YFSETQ.

The V gene is TRBV19, the J gene TRBJ1-3, with a possible D match to TRBD1 (5 bases). CDR3 length: 15 amino acids. Trimming shortened V by 2 bases and J by 1 base, and 9 bases separated the two germline ends. Germline V lookup: CDR1 LNHDA, CDR2 SQIVND (reference sequence). The CDR3 loop is CASSIQGLSGNTIYF. The CDR3, as DNA: TGTGCCAGTAGTATACAGGGCCTTTCTGGAAACACCATATATTTT.